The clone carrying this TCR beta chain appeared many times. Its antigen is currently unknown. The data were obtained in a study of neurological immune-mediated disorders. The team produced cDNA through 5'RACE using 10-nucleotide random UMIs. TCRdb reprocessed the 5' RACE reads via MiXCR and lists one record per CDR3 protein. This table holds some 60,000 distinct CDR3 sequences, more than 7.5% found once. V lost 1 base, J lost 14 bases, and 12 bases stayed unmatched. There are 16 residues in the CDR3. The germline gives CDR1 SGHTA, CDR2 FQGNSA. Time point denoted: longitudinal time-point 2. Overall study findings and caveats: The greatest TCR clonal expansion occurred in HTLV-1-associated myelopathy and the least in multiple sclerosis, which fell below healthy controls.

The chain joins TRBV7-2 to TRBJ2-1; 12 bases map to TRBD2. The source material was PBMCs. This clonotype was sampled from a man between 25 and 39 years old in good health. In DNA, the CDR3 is TGTGCCAGCAGCTTAGAGGGACTAGCGGGCCCCCTTTACAAGTTCTTC. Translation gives CASSLEGLAGPLYKFF.